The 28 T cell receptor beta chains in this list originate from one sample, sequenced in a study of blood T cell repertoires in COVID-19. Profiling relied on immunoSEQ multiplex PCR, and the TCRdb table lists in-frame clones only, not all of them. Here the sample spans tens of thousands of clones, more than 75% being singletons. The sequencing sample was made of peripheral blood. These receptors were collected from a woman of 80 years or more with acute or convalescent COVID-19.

The CDR3 sequence: CASSRGQATYEQYF. CDR3 DNA sequence: TGTGCCAGCAGCCGTGGACAGGCGACCTACGAGCAGTACTTC. The chain combines TRBV7-8 with TRBJ2-7, with TRBD1 matching over 7 bases. V was clipped by 5 bases and J by 2 bases; unmatched bases: 6. Per the germline V gene, CDR1 is SGHVS and CDR2 is FQNEAQ. The CDR3 contains 14 residues.

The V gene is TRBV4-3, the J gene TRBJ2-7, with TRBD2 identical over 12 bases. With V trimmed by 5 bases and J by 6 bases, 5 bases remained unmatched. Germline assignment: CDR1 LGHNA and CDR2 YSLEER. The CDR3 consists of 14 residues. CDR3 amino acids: CASSSTSGGGEQYF. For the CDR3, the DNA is TGCGCCAGCAGCTCGACTAGCGGGGGAGGCGAGCAGTACTTC.

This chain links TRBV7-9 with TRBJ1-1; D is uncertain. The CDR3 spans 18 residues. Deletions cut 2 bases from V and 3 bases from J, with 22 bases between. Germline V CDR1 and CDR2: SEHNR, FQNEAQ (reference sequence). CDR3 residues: CASSLWVHDPGWDTEAFF. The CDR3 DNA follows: TGTGCCAGCAGCTTATGGGTACATGATCCGGGATGGGACACTGAAGCTTTCTTT.

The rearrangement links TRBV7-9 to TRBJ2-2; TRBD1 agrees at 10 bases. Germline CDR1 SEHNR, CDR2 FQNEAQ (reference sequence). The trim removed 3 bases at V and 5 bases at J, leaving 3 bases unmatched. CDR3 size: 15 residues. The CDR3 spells CASSLTGQGTGELFF. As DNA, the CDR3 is TGTGCCAGCAGCTTGACGGGACAGGGGACCGGGGAGCTGTTTTTT. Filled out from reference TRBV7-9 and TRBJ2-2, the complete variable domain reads DTGVSQNPRHKITKRGQNVTFRCDPISEHNRLYWYRQTLGQGPEFLTYFQNEAQLEKSRLLSDRFSAERPKGSFSTLEIQRTEQGDSAMYLCASSLTGQGTGELFFGEGSRLTVL.

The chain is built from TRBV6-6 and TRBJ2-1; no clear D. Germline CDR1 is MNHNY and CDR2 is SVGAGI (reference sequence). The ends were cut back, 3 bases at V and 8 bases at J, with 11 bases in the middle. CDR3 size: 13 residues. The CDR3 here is CASSYVRDYEQFF. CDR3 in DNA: TGTGCCAGCAGTTATGTTCGAGACTATGAGCAGTTCTTC.

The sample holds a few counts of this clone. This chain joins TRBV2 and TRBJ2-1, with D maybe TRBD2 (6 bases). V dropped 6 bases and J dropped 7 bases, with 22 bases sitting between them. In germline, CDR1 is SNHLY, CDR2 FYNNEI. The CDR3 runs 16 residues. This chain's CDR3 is CASSGMGARGGNEQFF. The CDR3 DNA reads TGTGCCAGCAGCGGGATGGGAGCGCGGGGAGGTAATGAGCAGTTCTTC. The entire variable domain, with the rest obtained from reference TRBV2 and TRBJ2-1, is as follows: EPEVTQTPSHQVTQMGQEVILRCVPISNHLYFYWYRQILGQKVEFLVSFYNNEISEKSEIFDDQFSVERPDGSNFTLKIRSTKLEDSAMYFCASSGMGARGGNEQFFGPGTRLTVL.

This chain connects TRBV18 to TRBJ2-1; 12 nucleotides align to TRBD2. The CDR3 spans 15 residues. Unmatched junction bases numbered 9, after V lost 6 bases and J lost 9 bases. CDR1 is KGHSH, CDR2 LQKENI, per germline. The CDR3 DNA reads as TGTGCCAGCTCCCCCGGACTAGCGGGAATTAGTGAGCAGTTCTTC. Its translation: CASSPGLAGISEQFF.

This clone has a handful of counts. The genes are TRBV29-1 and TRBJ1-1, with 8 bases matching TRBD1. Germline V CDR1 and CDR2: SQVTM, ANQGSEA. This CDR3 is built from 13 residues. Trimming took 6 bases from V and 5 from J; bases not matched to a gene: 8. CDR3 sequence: CSVQTGVWTEAFF. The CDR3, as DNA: TGCAGCGTCCAGACAGGGGTGTGGACTGAAGCTTTCTTT.

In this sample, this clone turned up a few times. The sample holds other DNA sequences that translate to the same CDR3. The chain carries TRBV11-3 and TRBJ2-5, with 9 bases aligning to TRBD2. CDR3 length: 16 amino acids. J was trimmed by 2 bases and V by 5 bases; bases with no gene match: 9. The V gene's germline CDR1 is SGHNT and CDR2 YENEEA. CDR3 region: CASSKGAGGGQETQYF. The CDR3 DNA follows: TGTGCCAGCAGCAAGGGGGCGGGGGGGGGACAAGAGACCCAGTACTTC.

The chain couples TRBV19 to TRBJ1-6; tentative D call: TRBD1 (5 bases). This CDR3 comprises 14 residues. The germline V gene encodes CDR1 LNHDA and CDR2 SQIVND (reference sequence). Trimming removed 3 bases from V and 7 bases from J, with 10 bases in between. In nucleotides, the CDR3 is TGTGCCAGTAGTATTCGGGACTGGAATTCACCCCTCCACTTT. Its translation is CASSIRDWNSPLHF.

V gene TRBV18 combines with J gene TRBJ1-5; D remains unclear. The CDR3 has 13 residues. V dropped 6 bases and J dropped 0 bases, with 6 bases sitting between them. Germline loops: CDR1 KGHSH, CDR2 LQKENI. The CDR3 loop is CASSLSSNQPQHF. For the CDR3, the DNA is TGTGCCAGCTCTCTATCTAGCAATCAGCCCCAGCATTTT. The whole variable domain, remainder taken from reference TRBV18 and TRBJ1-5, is NAGVMQNPRHLVRRRGQEARLRCSPMKGHSHVYWYRQLPEEGLKFMVYLQKENIIDESGMPKERFSAEFPKEGPSILRIQQVVRGDSAAYFCASSLSSNQPQHFGDGTRLSIL.

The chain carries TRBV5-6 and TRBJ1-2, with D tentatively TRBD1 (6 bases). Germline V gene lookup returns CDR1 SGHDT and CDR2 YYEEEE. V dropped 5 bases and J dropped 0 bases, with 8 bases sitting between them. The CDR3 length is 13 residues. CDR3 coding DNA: TGTGCCAGCAGGGACAGAACTAACTATGGCTACACCTTC. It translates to CASRDRTNYGYTF.

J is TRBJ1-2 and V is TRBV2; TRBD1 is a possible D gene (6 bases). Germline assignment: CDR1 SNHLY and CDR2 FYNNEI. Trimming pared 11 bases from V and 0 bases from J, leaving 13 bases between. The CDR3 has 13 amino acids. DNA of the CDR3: TGTGCCTGCTCCCGACAGGCTAACTATGGCTACACCTTC. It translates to CACSRQANYGYTF.

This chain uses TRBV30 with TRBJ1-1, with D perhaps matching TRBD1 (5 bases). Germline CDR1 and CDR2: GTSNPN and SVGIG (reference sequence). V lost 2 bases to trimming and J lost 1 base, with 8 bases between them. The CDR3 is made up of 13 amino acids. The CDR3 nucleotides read TGTGCCTGGAGTCGGGGGACGAACACTGAAGCTTTCTTT. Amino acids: CAWSRGTNTEAFF.

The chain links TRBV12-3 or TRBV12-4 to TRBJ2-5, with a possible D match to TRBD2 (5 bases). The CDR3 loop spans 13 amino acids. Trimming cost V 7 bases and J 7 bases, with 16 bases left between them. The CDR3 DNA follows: TGTGCCAGCACCCCGCGAGGGAAAGGGACCCAGTACTTC. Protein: CASTPRGKGTQYF.

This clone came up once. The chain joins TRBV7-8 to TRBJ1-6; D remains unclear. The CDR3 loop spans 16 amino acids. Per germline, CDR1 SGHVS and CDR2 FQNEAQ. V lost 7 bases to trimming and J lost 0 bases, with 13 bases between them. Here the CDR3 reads CASTDRRSSYNSPLHF. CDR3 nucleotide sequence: TGTGCCAGCACAGACCGTCGGAGCTCCTATAATTCACCCCTCCACTTT.

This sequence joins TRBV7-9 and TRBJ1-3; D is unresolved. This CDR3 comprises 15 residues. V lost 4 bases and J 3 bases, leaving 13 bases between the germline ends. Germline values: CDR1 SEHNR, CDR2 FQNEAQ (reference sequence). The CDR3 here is CASSSGSTGGNTIYF. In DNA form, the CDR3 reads TGTGCCAGCAGCTCTGGTTCCACGGGTGGAAACACCATATATTTT.

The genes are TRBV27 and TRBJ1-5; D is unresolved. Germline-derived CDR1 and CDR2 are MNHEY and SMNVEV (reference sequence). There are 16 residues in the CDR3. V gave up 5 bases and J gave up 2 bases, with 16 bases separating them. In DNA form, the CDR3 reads TGTGCCAGCAGTCCCTATCGGTCCCTGGGCAATCAGCCCCAGCATTTT. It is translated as CASSPYRSLGNQPQHF.

The CDR3 region is CASSAGGYQPQHF. CDR3 DNA: TGTGCTAGCAGCGCGGGGGGATACCAGCCCCAGCATTTT. This chain joins TRBV12-5 and TRBJ1-5; tentatively, D is TRBD1 (5 bases). The CDR3 contains 13 residues. Germline assignment: CDR1 LGHNT and CDR2 FRNRAP. The germline V and J ends were trimmed by 9 bases and 7 bases, with 16 bases remaining between them.

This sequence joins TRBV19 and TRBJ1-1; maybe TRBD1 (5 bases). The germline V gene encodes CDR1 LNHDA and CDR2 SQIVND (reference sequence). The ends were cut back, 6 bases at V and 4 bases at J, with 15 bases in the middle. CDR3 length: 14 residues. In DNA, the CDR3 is TGTGCCAGTAGCCAAGGGGCCAGGGCCACTGAAGCTTTCTTT. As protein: CASSQGARATEAFF. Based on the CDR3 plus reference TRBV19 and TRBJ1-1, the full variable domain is DGGITQSPKYLFRKEGQNVTLSCEQNLNHDAMYWYRQDPGQGLRLIYYSQIVNDFQKGDIAEGYSVSREKKESFPLTVTSAQKNPTAFYLCASSQGARATEAFFGQGTRLTVV.

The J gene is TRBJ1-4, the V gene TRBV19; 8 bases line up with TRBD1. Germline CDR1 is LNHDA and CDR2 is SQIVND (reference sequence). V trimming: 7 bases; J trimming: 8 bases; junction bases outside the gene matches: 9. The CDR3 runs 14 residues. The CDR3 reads CASKSGGLGEKLFF. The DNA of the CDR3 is TGTGCCAGTAAATCAGGGGGCTTGGGGGAAAAACTGTTTTTT.

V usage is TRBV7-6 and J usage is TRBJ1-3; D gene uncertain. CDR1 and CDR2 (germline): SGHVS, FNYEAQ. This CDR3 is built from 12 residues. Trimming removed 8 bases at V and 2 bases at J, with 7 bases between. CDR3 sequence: CASGPPGNTIYF. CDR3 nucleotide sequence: TGTGCCAGCGGGCCCCCTGGAAACACCATATATTTT.

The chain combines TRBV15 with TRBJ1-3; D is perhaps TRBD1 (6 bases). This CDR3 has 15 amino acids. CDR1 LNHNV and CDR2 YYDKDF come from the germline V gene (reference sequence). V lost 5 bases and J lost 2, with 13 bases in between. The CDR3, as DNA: TGTGCCACCAGCTCTCCCGGGACAACTGGAAACACCATATATTTT. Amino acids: CATSSPGTTGNTIYF. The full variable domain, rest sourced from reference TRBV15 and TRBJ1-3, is DAMVIQNPRYQVTQFGKPVTLSCSQTLNHNVMYWYQQKSSQAPKLLFHYYDKDFNNEADTPDNFQSRRPNTSFCFLDIRSPGLGDTAMYLCATSSPGTTGNTIYFGEGSWLTVV.

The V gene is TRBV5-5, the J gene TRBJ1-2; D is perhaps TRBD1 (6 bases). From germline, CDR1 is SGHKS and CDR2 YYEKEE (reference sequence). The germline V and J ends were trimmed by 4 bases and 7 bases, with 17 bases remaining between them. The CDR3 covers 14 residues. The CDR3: CASSPPQGRSGYTF. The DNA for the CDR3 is TGTGCCAGCAGCCCGCCACAGGGACGGAGTGGCTACACCTTC.

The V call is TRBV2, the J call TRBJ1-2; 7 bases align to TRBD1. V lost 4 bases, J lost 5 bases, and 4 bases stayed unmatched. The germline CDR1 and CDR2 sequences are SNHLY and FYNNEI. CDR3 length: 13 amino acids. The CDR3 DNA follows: TGTGCCAGCAGTGTTCAGGGACAGTATGGCTACACCTTC. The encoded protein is CASSVQGQYGYTF.

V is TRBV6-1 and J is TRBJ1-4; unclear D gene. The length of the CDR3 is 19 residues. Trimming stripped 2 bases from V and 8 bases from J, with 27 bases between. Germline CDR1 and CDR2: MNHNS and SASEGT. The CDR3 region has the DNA TGTGCCAGCAGTGAACCTACCGCCCTGGTAGAGGGATCGGGGGAAAAACTGTTTTTT. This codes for CASSEPTALVEGSGEKLFF.

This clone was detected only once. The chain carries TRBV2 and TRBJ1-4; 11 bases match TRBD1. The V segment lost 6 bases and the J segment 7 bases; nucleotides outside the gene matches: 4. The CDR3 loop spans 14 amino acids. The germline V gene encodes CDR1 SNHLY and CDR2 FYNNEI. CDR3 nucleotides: TGTGCCAGCAGAGGGACAGGGGGGACTGAAAAACTGTTTTTT. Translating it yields CASRGTGGTEKLFF.

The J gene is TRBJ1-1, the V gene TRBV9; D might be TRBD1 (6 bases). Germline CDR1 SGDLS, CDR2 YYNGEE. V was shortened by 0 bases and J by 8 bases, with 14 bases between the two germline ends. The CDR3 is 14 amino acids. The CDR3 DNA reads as TGTGCCAGCAGCGTAGGCAACAGGGTGGGCGAAGCTTTCTTT. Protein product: CASSVGNRVGEAFF.